The 16 T cell receptor beta chains listed next were all sequenced from one sample in a study of blood T cell repertoires in COVID-19. Some clones are missing from TCRdb's copy, which holds only in-frame ones; the method was immunoSEQ multiplex PCR. The sample lists 310,000 or so clones, 87% occurring once. The sample comprised PBMCs or T cells enriched from blood (not recorded which). Receptors originate from a woman younger than 35 who had recovered from COVID-19.

V is TRBV7-9 and J is TRBJ1-1; TRBD1 matches 8 bases. This CDR3 has 19 amino acids. The junction had 22 bases not matched to a gene; V was cut back by 5 bases and J by 5 bases. Germline CDR1 reads SEHNR; CDR2 reads FQNEAQ (reference sequence). The CDR3 region has the DNA TGTGCCAGCAGCCCTAGACGGACAGGGACCTCGCTTGTCGGGACTGAAGCTTTCTTT. Protein product: CASSPRRTGTSLVGTEAFF.

This clone was seen just once. The genes are TRBV30 and TRBJ1-1; possibly TRBD1 for D (6 bases). The CDR3 sequence is 13 residues long. Germline CDR1 and CDR2: GTSNPN and SVGIG (reference sequence). The germline V and J ends were trimmed by 3 bases and 0 bases, with 8 bases remaining between them. CDR3 sequence (DNA): TGTGCCTGGAGGTCAGGGGTGAACACTGAAGCTTTCTTT. Protein product: CAWRSGVNTEAFF.

The rearrangement uses TRBV24-1 and TRBJ2-5; 10 bases are a match to TRBD1. Losses at the gene ends were 4 bases for V and 1 base for J; bases not matched to a gene: 5. Germline lookup yields CDR1 KGHDR and CDR2 SFDVKD. The CDR3 consists of 16 residues. In DNA, the CDR3 is TGTGCCACCAGTGACTGGGGACAGGGGTTCCAAGAGACCCAGTACTTC. This sequence encodes CATSDWGQGFQETQYF.

The chain recombines TRBV24-1 with TRBJ1-2; D unresolved. The CDR3 loop spans 14 amino acids. From germline, CDR1 is KGHDR and CDR2 SFDVKD. The V end lost 5 bases, the J end lost 4 bases, and 13 bases lay between the germline ends. The CDR3 bases are TGTGCCACCAGTGGCACAGATCTGCTCTATGGCTACACCTTC. Amino acid sequence: CATSGTDLLYGYTF.

V gene TRBV24-1 combines with J gene TRBJ2-3; 7 nucleotides line up with TRBD2. CDR1 and CDR2 (germline): KGHDR, SFDVKD. The CDR3 totals 16 residues. The V gene end was trimmed by 9 bases and the J gene end by 1 base; junction bases not matched to a gene: 12. The CDR3 loop is CATRGHSGEGTDTQYF. CDR3 in DNA: TGTGCCACCCGCGGCCACAGCGGGGAGGGCACAGATACGCAGTATTTT.

The chain employs TRBV9 and TRBJ2-5; D is possibly TRBD1 (5 bases). The CDR3 is made up of 11 amino acids. Looked up from germline, CDR1 is SGDLS and CDR2 is YYNGEE. Trimming cost V 8 bases and J 8 bases, with 13 bases left between them. The CDR3 DNA reads as TGTGCCAGAGGACACTCTAAAACCCAGTACTTC. Translated: CARGHSKTQYF.

The chain links TRBV6-1 to TRBJ1-5, with 7 nucleotides matching TRBD1. Trimming at V came to 6 bases and at J to 9 bases, leaving 8 bases not matched to a gene. The germline CDR1 and CDR2 sequences are MNHNS and SASEGT. This CDR3 is built from 13 residues. CDR3 sequence reads: CASRRDSDMPQHF. The CDR3 DNA reads TGTGCCAGCAGACGGGACAGTGACATGCCCCAGCATTTT.

This sequence joins TRBV3-1 (or the pseudogene TRBV3-2) and TRBJ2-2; 16 positions match TRBD2. The CDR3 has 20 amino acids. Germline loops: CDR1 LGHDT, CDR2 YNNKEL (reference sequence). V lost 5 bases, J lost 3 bases, and 12 bases stayed unmatched. The CDR3 spells CASSEIGTSGRARDTGELFF. The CDR3 DNA reads as TGTGCCAGCAGCGAAATCGGGACTAGCGGGAGGGCCCGTGACACCGGGGAGCTGTTTTTT.

The chain carries TRBV28 and TRBJ1-2, with no clear D. Germline V lookup: CDR1 MDHEN, CDR2 SYDVKM. CDR3 length: 13 amino acids. Between the trimmed V and J ends, which lost 6 bases and 4 bases, there was a span of 12 bases. CDR3 protein: CASRMPGPYGYTF. The CDR3 bases are TGTGCCAGCAGAATGCCCGGTCCCTATGGCTACACCTTC.

V is TRBV10-3 and J is TRBJ2-4, with TRBD2 as a possible D gene (5 bases). The CDR3 is 12 amino acids. The germline V gene has CDR1 ENHRY and CDR2 SYGVKD. Trimming removed 10 bases at V and 8 bases at J, with 15 bases between. The CDR3, as DNA: TGTGCCACCTCTGGGAGTGGACACATTCAGTACTTC. Translating it yields CATSGSGHIQYF.

V usage is TRBV12-3 or TRBV12-4 and J usage is TRBJ2-1, with D uncertain. This CDR3 has 12 amino acids. Trimming removed 0 bases from V and 8 bases from J, with 5 bases in between. The chain's CDR3 is CASSLALYEQFF. CDR3 nucleotide sequence: TGTGCCAGCAGTTTAGCCCTCTATGAGCAGTTCTTC.

This sequence joins TRBV2 and TRBJ1-2, with a weak D call TRBD1 (6 bases). Trimming took 5 bases from V and 5 from J, leaving 12 bases between them. The CDR3 spans 13 residues. CDR1 is SNHLY and CDR2 is FYNNEI in the germline V gene. CDR3 sequence reads: CASSPQGGYGYTF. In DNA, the CDR3 is TGTGCCAGCAGTCCACAGGGCGGTTATGGCTACACCTTC. The complete variable domain, with remaining parts taken from reference TRBV2 and TRBJ1-2, reads EPEVTQTPSHQVTQMGQEVILRCVPISNHLYFYWYRQILGQKVEFLVSFYNNEISEKSEIFDDQFSVERPDGSNFTLKIRSTKLEDSAMYFCASSPQGGYGYTFGSGTRLTVV.

This chain connects TRBV28 to TRBJ1-2; no reliable D call. With 5 bases removed from V and 2 bases from J, the gap between germline ends came to 12 bases. Per the germline V gene, CDR1 is MDHEN and CDR2 is SYDVKM. The CDR3 is 14 amino acids. In DNA, the CDR3 is TGTGCCAGCAGTAAATCGGGGATGAACTATGGCTACACCTTC. Residues: CASSKSGMNYGYTF.

The V call is TRBV4-2, the J call TRBJ2-5; 8 bases fit TRBD2. Germline CDR1 reads LGHNA; CDR2 reads YNFKEQ. This CDR3 contains 15 residues. V was clipped by 3 bases and J by 0 bases; unmatched bases: 3. The CDR3 DNA reads as TGTGCCAGCAGCCACTTTAGCGGGAACCAAGAGACCCAGTACTTC. Amino acids: CASSHFSGNQETQYF.

The chain recombines TRBV4-2 with TRBJ2-3; 7 nucleotides agree with TRBD2. The CDR3 consists of 18 residues. CDR1 and CDR2 from the germline V gene are LGHNA and YNFKEQ. The junction had 15 bases not matched to a gene; V was cut back by 4 bases and J by 2 bases. The CDR3, as DNA: TGTGCCAGCAGCCTATCCCCCCAGCGGGGAGGGGCCACAGATACGCAGTATTTT. Translated: CASSLSPQRGGATDTQYF.

The chain combines TRBV6-1 with TRBJ2-3; the D gene is possibly TRBD1 (5 bases). Germline V lookup: CDR1 MNHNS, CDR2 SASEGT. This CDR3 has 14 amino acids. Trimming left V 1 base short and J 4 bases short, with 9 bases between. The DNA of the CDR3 is TGTGCCAGCAGTGAAGGGTTGGGGCCAGATACGCAGTATTTT. Translation gives CASSEGLGPDTQYF.